The 22 T cell receptor beta chains in this list originate from one sample, sequenced in a study of technical replicates of blood from several donors. The method was immunoSEQ multiplex PCR; TCRdb's version includes in-frame clones alone and lacks a portion of them. This sample has tens of thousands of clones, with less than 95% found just once. Material: T cells isolated from PBMCs. These receptors came from a human donor in good health.

The chain combines TRBV5-1 with TRBJ2-5; 7 bases agree with TRBD1. The V segment lost 4 bases and the J segment 5 bases; nucleotides outside the gene matches: 8. Germline V gene sequence: CDR1 SGHRS, CDR2 YFSETQ. The CDR3 runs to 14 residues. The CDR3 here is CASSRQGRGETQYF. CDR3 nucleotides: TGCGCCAGCAGCAGACAGGGCAGGGGGGAGACCCAGTACTTC.

The V call is TRBV7-9, the J call TRBJ2-7, with D perhaps matching TRBD1 (6 bases). V was pared by 3 bases and J by 4 bases, with 10 bases between. The CDR3 length is 13 residues. The germline V gene has CDR1 SEHNR and CDR2 FQNEAQ (reference sequence). CDR3 bases: TGTGCCAGCAGCTTTCCTGACAGGTACGAGCAGTACTTC. Its protein product is CASSFPDRYEQYF.

The chain has TRBV27 and TRBJ2-7, with no clear D. Per the germline V gene, CDR1 is MNHEY and CDR2 is SMNVEV (reference sequence). Deletions cut 8 bases from V and 4 bases from J, with 21 bases between. This CDR3 has 15 residues. CDR3 bases: TGTGCCAGCGGCCCTTCAGGCCTCCGGCGATACGAGCAGTACTTC. Protein sequence: CASGPSGLRRYEQYF.

V usage is TRBV2 and J usage is TRBJ2-2; 9 nucleotides match TRBD2. This CDR3 has 17 residues. Germline trimming cut 4 bases from V and 2 bases from J; bases unmatched to any gene: 8. CDR1 is SNHLY, CDR2 FYNNEI, per germline. The CDR3 loop reads CASSVGAGGSNTGELFF. The CDR3, as DNA: TGTGCCAGCAGTGTCGGAGCGGGGGGCTCTAACACCGGGGAGCTGTTTTTT.

The chain combines TRBV9 with TRBJ1-1; TRBD1 might be the D (5 bases). CDR1 and CDR2 (germline): SGDLS, YYNGEE. The CDR3 spans 14 residues. V lost 4 bases to trimming and J lost 6 bases, with 16 bases between them. The CDR3 coding sequence is TGTGCCAGCAGCCCCGAGGTCCCGGGGGCTGAAGCTTTCTTT. Its protein product is CASSPEVPGAEAFF.

This sequence joins TRBV18 and TRBJ2-1; 9 bases are a match to TRBD1. Looked up from germline, CDR1 is KGHSH and CDR2 is LQKENI. The CDR3 contains 16 residues. V gave up 6 bases and J gave up 6 bases; unmatched junction bases: 12. The chain's CDR3 is CASSHLGDREGNEQFF. CDR3 nucleotide sequence: TGTGCCAGCTCCCACTTAGGGGACAGGGAGGGCAATGAGCAGTTCTTC.

The chain recombines TRBV7-2 with TRBJ2-5; D possibly corresponds to TRBD2 (5 bases). This CDR3 comprises 14 residues. The ends were cut back, 4 bases at V and 5 bases at J, with 14 bases in the middle. Germline CDR1 SGHTA, CDR2 FQGNSA. For the CDR3, the DNA is TGTGCCAGCAGCTCGAGTATGGGCGGGGAGACCCAGTACTTC. It codes for CASSSSMGGETQYF.

This clone was seen once. The V call is TRBV7-2, the J call TRBJ1-4; tentatively, D is TRBD1 (5 bases). Trimming stripped 2 bases from V and 8 bases from J, with 9 bases between. The CDR3 consists of 13 residues. CDR1 is SGHTA and CDR2 is FQGNSA in the germline V gene. The CDR3 region is CASSLNRGEKLFF. The CDR3 DNA reads TGTGCCAGCAGCTTAAACCGGGGGGAAAAACTGTTTTTT.

The chain carries TRBV19 and TRBJ2-1, with 10 bases fitting TRBD2. In germline, CDR1 is LNHDA, CDR2 SQIVND (reference sequence). The CDR3 extends over 16 amino acids. Trimming at V came to 5 bases and at J to 0 bases, leaving 4 bases not matched to a gene. The CDR3 spells CASSVTSGDSYNEQFF. The CDR3 nucleotides are TGTGCCAGTAGTGTCACTAGCGGGGACTCCTACAATGAGCAGTTCTTC.

The rearrangement joins TRBV25-1 to TRBJ2-7; D possibly corresponds to TRBD2 (7 bases). The CDR3 totals 13 residues. CDR1 is MGHDK, CDR2 SYGVNS, per germline. The germline V and J ends were trimmed by 8 bases and 5 bases, with 16 bases remaining between them. CDR3: CASLGGGKHEQYF. The CDR3 DNA reads TGTGCCAGCCTAGGGGGGGGTAAGCACGAGCAGTACTTC.

This chain connects TRBV6-6 to TRBJ2-2, with TRBD1 as a possible D gene (6 bases). V was cut by 6 bases and J by 7 bases, with 9 bases left in between. The CDR3 runs 12 residues. The germline gives CDR1 MNHNY, CDR2 SVGAGI (reference sequence). The CDR3 loop is CASRTGHGELFF. The CDR3 DNA sequence: TGTGCCAGCAGAACAGGGCACGGGGAGCTGTTTTTT.

The chain combines TRBV2 with TRBJ2-4; the match to TRBD1 covers 7 bases. The junction had 8 bases not matched to a gene; V was cut back by 6 bases and J by 0 bases. CDR1 and CDR2 from the germline V gene are SNHLY and FYNNEI. The CDR3 consists of 16 residues. The CDR3 sequence: CASRYWTGLAKNIQYF. CDR3 bases: TGTGCCAGCAGATATTGGACAGGACTAGCCAAAAACATTCAGTACTTC.

The J gene is TRBJ2-7, the V gene TRBV7-2, with 9 bases lining up with TRBD1. The CDR3 loop spans 14 amino acids. With V trimmed by 6 bases and J by 3 bases, 6 bases remained unmatched. Germline CDR1 reads SGHTA; CDR2 reads FQGNSA. The CDR3 DNA follows: TGTGCCAGCAGGCCGGGACAGGGAGGCTACGAGCAGTACTTC. This encodes CASRPGQGGYEQYF.

The V and J genes are TRBV2 and TRBJ1-6, with no clear D. The germline gives CDR1 SNHLY, CDR2 FYNNEI. The CDR3 totals 13 residues. The V end was cut by 2 bases, the J end by 6 bases, with 5 bases between. CDR3 amino acids: CASSESGNSPLHF. CDR3 nucleotide sequence: TGTGCCAGCAGTGAATCCGGTAATTCACCCCTCCACTTT.

The rearrangement uses TRBV18 and TRBJ1-3; D remains unclear. The CDR3 sequence is 17 residues long. Germline CDR1 reads KGHSH; CDR2 reads LQKENI. The germline V and J ends were trimmed by 2 bases and 3 bases, with 17 bases remaining between them. The CDR3 DNA follows: TGTGCCAGCTCACCAGGGAGAAGCCTCTTTCTTGGAAACACCATATATTTT. Protein: CASSPGRSLFLGNTIYF.

Notes on this clone: Different DNA sequences within this sample yield the same CDR3. The V gene is TRBV5-1, the J gene TRBJ1-1; D gene unclear. The germline V gene has CDR1 SGHRS and CDR2 YFSETQ. The CDR3 sequence is 14 residues long. Trimming shortened V by 0 bases and J by 1 base, and 7 bases separated the two germline ends. CDR3: CASSLAPGNTEAFF. CDR3 DNA sequence: TGCGCCAGCAGCTTGGCTCCAGGGAACACTGAAGCTTTCTTT.

The chain links TRBV28 to TRBJ1-2; 9 bases are a match to TRBD1. J gave up 2 bases and V 7 bases, and 5 bases lay outside the gene matches. The CDR3 loop spans 14 amino acids. The germline CDR1 and CDR2 sequences are MDHEN and SYDVKM. In DNA form, the CDR3 reads TGTGCCAGCACATCCGGGACAGGGAACTATGGCTACACCTTC. Its translation: CASTSGTGNYGYTF.

This sequence joins TRBV6-6 and TRBJ1-3; no definite D call. Trimming shortened V by 5 bases and J by 0 bases, and 5 bases separated the two germline ends. The CDR3 contains 13 residues. Looked up from germline, CDR1 is MNHNY and CDR2 is SVGAGI (reference sequence). CDR3 amino acids: CASSGSSGNTIYF. The CDR3 bases are TGTGCCAGCAGTGGGAGCTCTGGAAACACCATATATTTT.

J is TRBJ2-7 and V is TRBV5-5, with 8 bases fitting TRBD2. Germline CDR1 is SGHKS and CDR2 is YYEKEE (reference sequence). V gave up 2 bases and J gave up 0 bases; unmatched junction bases: 4. CDR3 length equals 15 residues. The CDR3 bases are TGTGCCAGCAGCTTCACTAGCGGAAGCTCCTACGAGCAGTACTTC. It encodes CASSFTSGSSYEQYF.

The rearrangement uses TRBV5-1 and TRBJ2-7; D may be TRBD1 (7 bases). The V gene's germline CDR1 is SGHRS and CDR2 YFSETQ. This CDR3 is 16 amino acids long. Between the trimmed V and J ends, which lost 2 bases and 2 bases, there was a span of 17 bases. The CDR3 spells CASSFVGGTAPYEQYF. Here the CDR3 DNA reads TGCGCCAGCAGCTTCGTCGGCGGGACAGCTCCCTACGAGCAGTACTTC.

This rearrangement joins TRBV6-5 to TRBJ2-1; D is perhaps TRBD2 (6 bases). This CDR3 is built from 15 residues. V dropped 8 bases and J dropped 2 bases, with 16 bases sitting between them. CDR1 MNHEY and CDR2 SVGAGI come from the germline V gene. The CDR3 protein is CASGLGRITYNEQFF. The CDR3 DNA reads TGTGCCAGCGGTTTAGGGAGGATTACCTACAATGAGCAGTTCTTC.

J is TRBJ2-1 and V is TRBV10-3; TRBD1 agrees at 8 bases. The CDR3 length is 16 residues. Germline CDR1 reads ENHRY; CDR2 reads SYGVKD. J lost 2 bases, V lost 3 bases, and 6 bases had no gene match. CDR3 bases: TGTGCCATCAGTGACCCTGGACAGGGCGCCTACAATGAGCAGTTCTTC. Translated: CAISDPGQGAYNEQFF.